This T cell receptor beta chain was sequenced in a study of blood T cell repertoires in COVID-19. Study-level background: Researchers got acute and convalescent COVID-19 samples from the United States, Italy and Spain.

CDR1 and CDR2 (germline): SGHDT, YYEEEE. V was pared by 3 bases and J by 3 bases, with 7 bases of the junction left unmatched. CDR3 length: 15 amino acids. Clinical history reported by participants formed the basis on which cohorts were assigned. A case of COVID-19 had been met by exposed participants within 2 weeks before study entry. Some clones are missing from TCRdb's copy, which holds only in-frame ones; the method was immunoSEQ multiplex PCR. This repertoire shows almost 350,000 clones, 88% found once; its top ten account for about 0.94%. The TCR comes from a woman younger than 45 who had been exposed to COVID-19. V is TRBV5-6 and J is TRBJ2-7; 9 bases fit TRBD1. Specimen: PBMCs or T cells enriched from blood (not recorded which). The CDR3 DNA is TGTGCCAGCAGCTCTTGGGGGACAGGGTACTACGAGCAGTACTTC. Its translation is CASSSWGTGYYEQYF.